One sample yielded the 10 T cell receptor beta chains listed below, sequenced in a study of OX40 agonist ivuxolimab in advanced cancers. The method was immunoSEQ multiplex PCR; TCRdb's version includes in-frame clones alone and lacks a portion of them. The data contain about 71,000 clones, roughly 93% of them singletons. The starting material was CD4+ or CD8+ T cells sorted from blood, obtained in a trial of the OX40 agonist ivuxolimab. The receptor set was obtained from an adult with an advanced solid tumor such as melanoma, head and neck, liver or kidney cancer.

The chain combines TRBV7-6 with TRBJ2-1; no firm D call. CDR3 size: 9 residues. From germline, CDR1 is SGHVS and CDR2 FNYEAQ. V was trimmed by 9 bases and J by 4 bases, leaving 1 base between them. CDR3 loop: CASYNEQFF. For the CDR3, the DNA is TGTGCCAGTTACAATGAGCAGTTCTTC. Variable domain in full (rest from reference TRBV7-6 and TRBJ2-1): GAGVSQSPRYKVTKRGQDVALRCDPISGHVSLYWYRQALGQGPEFLTYFNYEAQQDKSGLPNDRFSAERPEGSISTLTIQRTEQRDSAMYRCASYNEQFFGPGTRLTVL.

V is TRBV4-1 and J is TRBJ2-5; D is possibly TRBD1 or TRBD2 (6 bases each). CDR3 length equals 14 residues. Germline CDR1 MGHRA, CDR2 YSYEKL. The germline V and J ends were trimmed by 1 base and 2 bases, with 8 bases remaining between them. The CDR3: CASSQVGGQETQYF. The CDR3 DNA reads TGCGCCAGCAGCCAAGTAGGGGGGCAAGAGACCCAGTACTTC.

This chain uses TRBV4-3 with TRBJ2-5, with D perhaps being TRBD1 or TRBD2 (5 bases each). This CDR3 contains 16 residues. Germline V CDR1 and CDR2: LGHNA, YSLEER. The germline V and J ends were trimmed by 2 bases and 4 bases, with 17 bases remaining between them. In nucleotides, the CDR3 is TGCGCCAGCAGCCAATCGGAGGCGGCAGGGCTAGAGACCCAGTACTTC. Protein: CASSQSEAAGLETQYF.

The gene calls are TRBV27 and TRBJ2-7; D call uncertain. Trimming pared 4 bases from V and 2 bases from J, leaving 6 bases between. The CDR3 has 12 amino acids. Germline lookup yields CDR1 MNHEY and CDR2 SMNVEV (reference sequence). DNA of the CDR3: TGTGCCAGCAGTTACGGACCCTACGAGCAGTACTTC. It encodes CASSYGPYEQYF.

The J gene is TRBJ2-7, the V gene TRBV28; D may be TRBD2 (6 bases). From germline, CDR1 is MDHEN and CDR2 SYDVKM. This CDR3 is built from 13 residues. V was shortened by 8 bases and J by 2 bases, with 13 bases between the two germline ends. The CDR3 spells CASGGRRAYEQYF. The DNA of the CDR3 is TGTGCCAGCGGGGGGAGGAGGGCCTACGAGCAGTACTTC.

In regard to this clone: The same CDR3 can be traced to other DNA sequences in this sample. The genes are TRBV7-9 and TRBJ2-7; D unclear. In germline, CDR1 is SEHNR, CDR2 FQNEAQ (reference sequence). CDR3 length: 12 residues. V lost 8 bases, J lost 0 bases, and 8 bases lay in between. CDR3 coding DNA: TGTGCCAGCGGGTCAGGCTCCTACGAGCAGTACTTC. As protein: CASGSGSYEQYF.

This sequence joins TRBV5-4 and TRBJ1-1; TRBD1 matches 8 bases. The junction had 8 bases not matched to a gene; V was cut back by 3 bases and J by 4 bases. The CDR3 spans 15 residues. The germline V gene has CDR1 SGHNT and CDR2 YYREEE (reference sequence). For the CDR3, the DNA is TGTGCCAGCAGCTCCGACAGGGGATGGTCCACTGAAGCTTTCTTT. It translates to CASSSDRGWSTEAFF.

The gene calls are TRBV28 and TRBJ2-1; 10 bases are shared with TRBD1. V gave up 4 bases and J gave up 12 bases; unmatched junction bases: 0. Germline V CDR1 and CDR2: MDHEN, SYDVKM. This CDR3 region has 11 residues. The CDR3 DNA is TGTGCCAGCAGTTGGACAGGGGGGCAGTTCTTC. This codes for CASSWTGGQFF.

This clone was observed once. The CDR3 nucleotides are TGTGCCAGCAGTGAATTGAGGTCGACGACAGATACGCAGTATTTT. It is translated as CASSELRSTTDTQYF. The chain uses TRBV25-1 and TRBJ2-3; D not resolved. The germline CDR1 and CDR2 sequences are MGHDK and SYGVNS. V was cut by 1 base and J by 3 bases, with 11 bases left in between. The CDR3 length is 15 residues.

The V call is TRBV27, the J call TRBJ2-6, with D maybe TRBD1 (5 bases). Trimming took off 7 bases at V and 0 bases at J, with 10 bases between the two ends. The CDR3 runs to 15 residues. Germline CDR1 is MNHEY and CDR2 is SMNVEV (reference sequence). CDR3 DNA sequence: TGTGCCAGCACCTCTGACAGCTCTGGGGCCAACGTCCTGACTTTC. Translating it yields CASTSDSSGANVLTF.